This TCR beta chain emerged from a study of beta chain features in type 1 diabetes. Notes on the study in general: Individuals with type 1 diabetes displayed fewer insertions and more deletions at VDJ junctions. Researchers report that Type 1 diabetes patients had moderately but significantly shorter TCRB CDR3s across all four CD4+ subsets.

Expressed TCRB transcripts were sequenced because the isolated RNA had all been reverse transcribed beforehand. Here immunoSEQ multiplex PCR was the method, and the copy in TCRdb shows in-frame clones only, minus some. Of about 650,000 clones detected, 12% appear once; the ten largest clones hold around 0.12%. This clone turned up a few times. Its antigen is as yet unknown. The sample taken for sequencing was naive CD4+ T cells from blood. This clonotype was obtained from a man younger than 40 with type 1 diabetes.

This CDR3 is CASSSSGANEKLFF. CDR3 nucleotide sequence: TGTGCCAGCAGCTCCTCGGGGGCTAATGAAAAACTGTTTTTT. The rearrangement joins TRBV7-2 to TRBJ1-4, with a possible D match to TRBD1 (5 bases). The length of the CDR3 is 14 residues. V was shortened by 4 bases and J by 3 bases, with 9 bases between the two germline ends. CDR1 SGHTA and CDR2 FQGNSA come from the germline V gene. Using reference TRBV7-2 and TRBJ1-4 for the parts outside the CDR3, the full variable domain is GAGVSQSPSNKVTEKGKDVELRCDPISGHTALYWYRQSLGQGLEFLIYFQGNSAPDKSGLPSDRFSAERTGGSVSTLTIQRTQQEDSAVYLCASSSSGANEKLFFGSGTQLSVL.